This T cell receptor beta chain was sequenced for a study of beta chain features in type 1 diabetes. Overall study findings and caveats: Moderate but significant shortening of TCRB CDR3s was recorded in all four CD4+ subsets from Type 1 diabetes patients. Insertion counts at VDJ junctions were lower in type 1 diabetes patients, who also showed more deletions there.

Germline loops: CDR1 SNHLY, CDR2 FYNNEI. Trimming left V 0 bases short and J 13 bases short, with 9 bases between. This CDR3 is built from 12 residues. One heparinised blood draw, averaging about 0.11 L, came from each donor. On this clone itself: Its matching antigen is unknown.

Isolated RNA was reverse transcribed in full, so expressed TCRB transcripts were sequenced. Repertoires were generated with immunoSEQ multiplex PCR, while TCRdb's copy carries only in-frame clones and drops some. Of roughly 150,000 clones listed, over 8.5% are singletons. This TCR derives from a man aged 18 to 30 in good health. This sequence joins TRBV2 and TRBJ2-2; D is perhaps TRBD2 (6 bases). The sample was central memory CD4+ T cells from blood. The CDR3 loop is CASSEARGALFF. CDR3 nucleotide sequence: TGTGCCAGCAGTGAAGCGCGGGGTGCGCTGTTTTTT. Combining the CDR3 with reference TRBV2 and TRBJ2-2 gives the whole variable domain EPEVTQTPSHQVTQMGQEVILRCVPISNHLYFYWYRQILGQKVEFLVSFYNNEISEKSEIFDDQFSVERPDGSNFTLKIRSTKLEDSAMYFCASSEARGALFFGEGSRLTVL.